This T cell receptor beta chain was recorded in a study of T cell changes during pregnancy in multiple sclerosis. Clones were read by immunoSEQ multiplex PCR, and TCRdb kept only the in-frame ones, dropping some. The sample lists roughly 60,000 clones; 80% to 95% were seen once. This clone has only one observation. V shed 1 base and J shed 4 bases, with 9 bases lying between them. CDR3 length: 14 amino acids. Per the germline V gene, CDR1 is SGHTA and CDR2 is FQGNSA. Sample: peripheral blood, taken in the second trimester of pregnancy. This clonotype was sampled from a female donor in good health, enrolled as a control in a pregnancy study. The chain employs TRBV7-2 and TRBJ2-3; possible D gene TRBD1, 5 bases. The CDR3, as DNA: TGTGCCAGCAGCTTAGGAAGGGGCGCAGATACGCAGTATTTT. As protein: CASSLGRGADTQYF.